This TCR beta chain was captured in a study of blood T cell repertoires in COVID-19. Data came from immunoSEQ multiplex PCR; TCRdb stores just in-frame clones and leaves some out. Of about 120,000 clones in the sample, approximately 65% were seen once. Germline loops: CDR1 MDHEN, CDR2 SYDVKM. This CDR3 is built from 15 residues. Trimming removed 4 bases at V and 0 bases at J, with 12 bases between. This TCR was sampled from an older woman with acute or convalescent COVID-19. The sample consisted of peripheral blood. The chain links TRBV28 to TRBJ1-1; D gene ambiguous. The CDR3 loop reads CASSSYFIVNTEAFF. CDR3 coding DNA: TGTGCCAGCAGTTCCTATTTCATCGTGAACACTGAAGCTTTCTTT.